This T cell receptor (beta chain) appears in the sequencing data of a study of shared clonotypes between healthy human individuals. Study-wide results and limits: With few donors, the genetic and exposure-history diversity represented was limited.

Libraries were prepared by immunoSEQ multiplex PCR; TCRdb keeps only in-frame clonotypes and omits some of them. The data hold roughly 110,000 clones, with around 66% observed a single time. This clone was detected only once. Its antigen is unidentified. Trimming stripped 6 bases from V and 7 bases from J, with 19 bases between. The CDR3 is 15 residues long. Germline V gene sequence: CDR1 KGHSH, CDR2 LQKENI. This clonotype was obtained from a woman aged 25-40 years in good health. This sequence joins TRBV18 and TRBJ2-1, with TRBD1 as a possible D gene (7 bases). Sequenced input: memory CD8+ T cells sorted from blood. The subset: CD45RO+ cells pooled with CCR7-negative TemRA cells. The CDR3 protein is CASSQSKGAGNEQFF. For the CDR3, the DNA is TGTGCCAGCTCCCAATCTAAGGGGGCGGGGAATGAGCAGTTCTTC.